This entry lists 27 T cell receptor beta chains sequenced from one sample in a study of lymphopenia after photon versus proton radiotherapy (dated by TCRdb to between 2018 and 2021). Libraries were made using the immunoSEQ multiplex PCR assay. The clones in this table, taken by TCRdb from immuneACCESS, are in-frame only. Not every clone is retained; where verified, under half of the shortfall comes from an unresolved V gene, and the cause of the rest is unknown. For this sample there are 25,000 to 30,000 clones; over 75% appear just once. The leading ten clones occupy under 35% of the sample. The sequences come from peripheral blood, collected from a patient treated with photon-based radiotherapy. These receptors were taken from a man aged 50 to 59 with gastric cancer.

This sequence joins TRBV7-2 and TRBJ2-2, with D perhaps TRBD1 (5 bases). CDR1 and CDR2 from the germline V gene are SGHTA and FQGNSA. V was pared by 4 bases and J by 1 base, with 13 bases between. CDR3 length: 16 residues. The CDR3 sequence is CASSSTDSLNTGELFF. In DNA form, the CDR3 reads TGTGCCAGCAGCTCTACCGACAGCTTGAACACCGGGGAGCTGTTTTTT.

The rearrangement uses TRBV30 and TRBJ1-2; a weak D match, TRBD1 (6 bases). The CDR3 is 14 amino acids. V was pared by 3 bases and J by 3 bases, with 14 bases between. Germline-derived CDR1 and CDR2 are GTSNPN and SVGIG (reference sequence). The CDR3 sequence: CAWRTGVGDYGYTF. In DNA, the CDR3 is TGTGCCTGGAGGACAGGCGTGGGTGACTATGGCTACACCTTC. Based on the CDR3 plus reference TRBV30 and TRBJ1-2, the full variable domain is SQTIHQWPATLVQPVGSPLSLECTVEGTSNPNLYWYRQAAGRGLQLLFYSVGIGQISSEVPQNLSASRPQDRQFILSSKKLLLSDSGFYLCAWRTGVGDYGYTFGSGTRLTVV.

V gene TRBV5-4 combines with J gene TRBJ2-2, with unresolved D. With 3 bases removed from V and 5 bases from J, the gap between germline ends came to 11 bases. The CDR3 length is 14 residues. Germline V gene sequence: CDR1 SGHNT, CDR2 YYREEE (reference sequence). CDR3 loop: CASSSLTGTGELFF. The CDR3 bases are TGTGCCAGCAGCTCCCTGACTGGTACCGGGGAGCTGTTTTTT.

This clone came up once. The chain is built from TRBV7-8 and TRBJ1-4; perhaps TRBD1 as D (6 bases). CDR1 is SGHVS and CDR2 is FQNEAQ in the germline V gene. The CDR3 has 16 amino acids. Trimming took off 4 bases at V and 0 bases at J, with 12 bases between the two ends. The CDR3 reads CASSSGQSSTNEKLFF. The CDR3 nucleotides read TGTGCCAGCAGCTCCGGACAGAGCTCAACTAATGAAAAACTGTTTTTT.

V is TRBV30 and J is TRBJ1-1; TRBD1 might be the D (5 bases). V was pared by 3 bases and J by 6 bases, with 11 bases between. CDR1 and CDR2 from the germline V gene are GTSNPN and SVGIG (reference sequence). The CDR3 runs 12 residues. The CDR3 here is CAWSPTGAEAFF. CDR3 nucleotide sequence: TGTGCCTGGAGCCCCACGGGGGCTGAAGCTTTCTTT.

V usage is TRBV7-3 and J usage is TRBJ2-6; no clear D gene. Between the trimmed V and J ends, which lost 1 base and 1 base, there was a span of 5 bases. This CDR3 comprises 15 residues. Germline V CDR1 and CDR2: SGHTA, FQGTGA. This CDR3 is CASSLNPSGANVLTF. For the CDR3, the DNA is TGTGCCAGCAGCTTAAATCCTTCTGGGGCCAACGTCCTGACTTTC.

This clone has only a few counts. The chain carries TRBV5-4 and TRBJ2-2; 8 bases map to TRBD1. Unmatched junction bases numbered 6, after V lost 5 bases and J lost 6 bases. The germline V gene has CDR1 SGHNT and CDR2 YYREEE (reference sequence). This CDR3 has 14 amino acids. In nucleotides, the CDR3 is TGTGCCAGCAGTTTTGACAGGGGAGCCGGGGAGCTGTTTTTT. Translating gives CASSFDRGAGELFF.

The chain uses TRBV18 and TRBJ2-3; 8 bases agree with TRBD1. Germline assignment: CDR1 KGHSH and CDR2 LQKENI. The CDR3 totals 15 residues. J lost 4 bases, V lost 5 bases, and 8 bases had no gene match. The CDR3 DNA sequence: TGTGCCAGCTCATCCTCCGTACAGGGGGCAGATACGCAGTATTTT. Translated: CASSSSVQGADTQYF.

This clone turned up a few times. The chain has TRBV19 and TRBJ1-4; TRBD1 matches 10 bases. CDR3 length equals 15 residues. CDR1 and CDR2 (germline): LNHDA, SQIVND (reference sequence). V was pared by 3 bases and J by 4 bases, with 2 bases of the junction left unmatched. CDR3 coding DNA: TGTGCCAGTAGTATCGGACAGGGGGTTAATGAAAAACTGTTTTTT. Encoded protein: CASSIGQGVNEKLFF.

The chain is built from TRBV4-2 and TRBJ2-3; D possibly uses TRBD1 or TRBD2 (5 bases each). This CDR3 is built from 17 residues. Germline values: CDR1 LGHNA, CDR2 YNFKEQ. V lost 2 bases and J lost 5, with 20 bases in between. The CDR3 nucleotides are TGTGCCAGCAGCCAAACGGGGATCGTCAGGGAAGGAGATACGCAGTATTTT. Translated, it gives CASSQTGIVREGDTQYF.

V gene TRBV6-4 combines with J gene TRBJ2-3; perhaps TRBD1 as D (6 bases). V lost 3 bases and J lost 4, with 8 bases in between. Germline V gene sequence: CDR1 MRHNA, CDR2 SNTAGT. The CDR3 is made up of 13 amino acids. The CDR3 sequence: CASSEDRSDTQYF. The CDR3 nucleotides read TGTGCCAGCAGTGAGGACAGATCAGATACGCAGTATTTT.

The gene calls are TRBV19 and TRBJ2-3, with TRBD1 identical over 9 bases. This CDR3 comprises 16 residues. V gave up 1 base and J gave up 4 bases; unmatched junction bases: 6. Germline CDR1 is LNHDA and CDR2 is SQIVND (reference sequence). The CDR3 reads CASSIVVGQGSDTQYF. The CDR3 DNA reads TGTGCCAGTAGTATAGTTGTGGGACAGGGCTCAGATACGCAGTATTTT. The whole variable domain, remainder taken from reference TRBV19 and TRBJ2-3, is DGGITQSPKYLFRKEGQNVTLSCEQNLNHDAMYWYRQDPGQGLRLIYYSQIVNDFQKGDIAEGYSVSREKKESFPLTVTSAQKNPTAFYLCASSIVVGQGSDTQYFGPGTRLTVL.

The J gene is TRBJ2-6, the V gene TRBV30; a possible D gene is TRBD1 (6 bases). Trimming shortened V by 0 bases and J by 0 bases, and 12 bases separated the two germline ends. The CDR3 has 17 residues. The germline V gene has CDR1 GTSNPN and CDR2 SVGIG (reference sequence). CDR3 in DNA: TGTGCCTGGAGTGTAGCAGGGGCAAGCTCTGGGGCCAACGTCCTGACTTTC. As protein: CAWSVAGASSGANVLTF.

The chain combines TRBV6-5 with TRBJ2-3, with no clear D. The CDR3 extends over 11 amino acids. Trimming pared 5 bases from V and 4 bases from J, leaving 4 bases between. Germline assignment: CDR1 MNHEY and CDR2 SVGAGI. The CDR3 loop is CASSESDTQYF. The CDR3 region has the DNA TGTGCCAGCAGTGAGTCAGATACGCAGTATTTT.

The rearrangement joins TRBV9 to TRBJ2-2; D is unresolved. V lost 5 bases and J 0 bases, leaving 8 bases between the germline ends. The CDR3 length is 14 residues. The germline gives CDR1 SGDLS, CDR2 YYNGEE. In DNA, the CDR3 is TGTGCCAGCAGATTCAGTTCGAACACCGGGGAGCTGTTTTTT. It specifies CASRFSSNTGELFF.

V usage is TRBV6-1 and J usage is TRBJ1-1; D is unresolved. This CDR3 is built from 13 residues. The V end lost 3 bases, the J end lost 5 bases, and 10 bases lay between the germline ends. CDR1 and CDR2 (germline): MNHNS, SASEGT. CDR3 sequence reads: CASSDQAQTEAFF. The CDR3, as DNA: TGTGCCAGCAGTGATCAGGCCCAAACTGAAGCTTTCTTT.

The chain links TRBV29-1 to TRBJ2-5; a weak D match, TRBD1 (6 bases). The DNA matches TRBJ2-7 better at its end, which makes the J call doubtful. Germline V gives CDR1 SQVTM, CDR2 ANQGSEA. There are 13 residues in the CDR3. The chain's CDR3 is CSVAVGAQYEQYF. DNA for the CDR3: TGCAGCGTTGCAGTGGGGGCCCAGTACGAGCAGTACTTC.

The gene calls are TRBV30 and TRBJ1-2; D not resolved. Germline V CDR1 and CDR2: GTSNPN, SVGIG (reference sequence). Trimming stripped 0 bases from V and 1 base from J, with 15 bases between. This CDR3 is 16 amino acids long. This CDR3 reads CAWSVLQPVLNYGYTF. Here the CDR3 DNA reads TGTGCCTGGAGTGTACTCCAGCCTGTCCTTAACTATGGCTACACCTTC. Looking up the rest from reference TRBV30 and TRBJ1-2 gives the full variable domain: SQTIHQWPATLVQPVGSPLSLECTVEGTSNPNLYWYRQAAGRGLQLLFYSVGIGQISSEVPQNLSASRPQDRQFILSSKKLLLSDSGFYLCAWSVLQPVLNYGYTFGSGTRLTVV.

V gene TRBV18 combines with J gene TRBJ1-1, with TRBD1 identical over 8 bases. This CDR3 contains 16 residues. From germline, CDR1 is KGHSH and CDR2 LQKENI. Germline trimming cut 3 bases from V and 1 base from J; bases unmatched to any gene: 7. CDR3 sequence (DNA): TGTGCCAGCTCACCGCACCGGGACAGGCAGAACACTGAAGCTTTCTTT. Its protein is CASSPHRDRQNTEAFF.

The rearrangement uses TRBV7-6 and TRBJ1-3; D is uncertain. The CDR3 has 13 residues. Trimming pared 7 bases from V and 0 bases from J, leaving 7 bases between. The V gene's germline CDR1 is SGHVS and CDR2 FNYEAQ. CDR3 loop: CASTADSGNTIYF. The CDR3 DNA is TGTGCCAGCACGGCGGACTCTGGAAACACCATATATTTT.

The V and J genes are TRBV4-2 and TRBJ2-2; D is ambiguous. The CDR3 contains 15 residues. CDR1 LGHNA and CDR2 YNFKEQ come from the germline V gene. Between the trimmed V and J ends, which lost 4 bases and 3 bases, there was a span of 12 bases. For the CDR3, the DNA is TGTGCCAGCAGCCGCCAAGTAGCCGACACCGGGGAGCTGTTTTTT. As protein: CASSRQVADTGELFF.

The chain has TRBV19 and TRBJ2-7, with TRBD1 identical over 10 bases. The CDR3 loop spans 15 amino acids. Germline CDR1 is LNHDA and CDR2 is SQIVND (reference sequence). The junction had 5 bases not matched to a gene; V was cut back by 2 bases and J by 4 bases. This CDR3 reads CASSIMGQGKYEQYF. Here the CDR3 DNA reads TGTGCCAGTAGTATAATGGGACAGGGGAAATACGAGCAGTACTTC.

V and J are TRBV2 and TRBJ1-4; D possibly corresponds to TRBD1 (5 bases). Between the trimmed V and J ends, which lost 9 bases and 4 bases, there was a span of 12 bases. This CDR3 has 13 residues. Germline CDR1 reads SNHLY; CDR2 reads FYNNEI. This chain's CDR3 is CASWDGLNEKLFF. The CDR3 nucleotides read TGTGCCAGTTGGGACGGCCTTAATGAAAAACTGTTTTTT.

The chain couples TRBV6-4 to TRBJ2-1, with D perhaps TRBD1 (6 bases). The CDR3 extends over 16 amino acids. The V end was cut by 0 bases, the J end by 5 bases, with 14 bases between. Germline assignment: CDR1 MRHNA and CDR2 SNTAGT. CDR3 sequence reads: CASSDSSGASDNEQFF. CDR3 DNA sequence: TGTGCCAGCAGTGACTCGTCAGGGGCGTCCGACAATGAGCAGTTCTTC.

This clone appeared a single time. V and J are TRBV19 and TRBJ1-2; 12 bases fit TRBD1. Germline V gives CDR1 LNHDA, CDR2 SQIVND (reference sequence). The CDR3 runs to 15 residues. Trimming cost V 5 bases and J 4 bases; bases outside gene matches: 5. The CDR3 DNA reads TGTGCCAGTAGTTCGGGACAGGGGGCTACCTATGGCTACACCTTC. This translates into CASSSGQGATYGYTF.

The rearrangement joins TRBV13 to TRBJ2-2, with 8 bases fitting TRBD1. This CDR3 is built from 16 residues. J gave up 7 bases and V 5 bases, and 12 bases lay outside the gene matches. Germline-derived CDR1 and CDR2 are PRHDT and FYEKMQ (reference sequence). The CDR3 region is CASSPPRQGRSGELFF. CDR3 nucleotide sequence: TGTGCCAGCAGCCCACCCCGACAGGGGCGTAGCGGGGAGCTGTTTTTT.

The rearrangement links TRBV5-1 to TRBJ2-3, with 7 bases fitting TRBD1. This CDR3 is 14 amino acids long. Germline V gives CDR1 SGHRS, CDR2 YFSETQ. Trimming removed 4 bases from V and 8 bases from J; junction bases left unmatched: 10. The CDR3: CASSPLGGEGTQYF. CDR3 DNA sequence: TGCGCCAGCAGCCCCCTAGGGGGCGAAGGTACGCAGTATTTT.